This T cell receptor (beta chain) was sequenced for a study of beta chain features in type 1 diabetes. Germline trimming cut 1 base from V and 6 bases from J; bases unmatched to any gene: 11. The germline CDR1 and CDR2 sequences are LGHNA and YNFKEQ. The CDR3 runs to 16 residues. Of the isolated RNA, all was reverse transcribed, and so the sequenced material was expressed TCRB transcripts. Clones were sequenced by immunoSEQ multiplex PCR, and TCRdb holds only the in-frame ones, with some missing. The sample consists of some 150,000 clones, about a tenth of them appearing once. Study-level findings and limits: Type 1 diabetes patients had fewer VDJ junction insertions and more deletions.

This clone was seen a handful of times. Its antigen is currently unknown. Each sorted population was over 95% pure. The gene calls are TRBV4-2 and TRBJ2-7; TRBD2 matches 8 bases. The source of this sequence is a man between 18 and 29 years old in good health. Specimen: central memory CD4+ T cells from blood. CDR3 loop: CASSQVGGGTSPEQYF. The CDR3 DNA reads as TGTGCCAGCAGCCAAGTCGGGGGGGGGACTAGTCCCGAGCAGTACTTC.